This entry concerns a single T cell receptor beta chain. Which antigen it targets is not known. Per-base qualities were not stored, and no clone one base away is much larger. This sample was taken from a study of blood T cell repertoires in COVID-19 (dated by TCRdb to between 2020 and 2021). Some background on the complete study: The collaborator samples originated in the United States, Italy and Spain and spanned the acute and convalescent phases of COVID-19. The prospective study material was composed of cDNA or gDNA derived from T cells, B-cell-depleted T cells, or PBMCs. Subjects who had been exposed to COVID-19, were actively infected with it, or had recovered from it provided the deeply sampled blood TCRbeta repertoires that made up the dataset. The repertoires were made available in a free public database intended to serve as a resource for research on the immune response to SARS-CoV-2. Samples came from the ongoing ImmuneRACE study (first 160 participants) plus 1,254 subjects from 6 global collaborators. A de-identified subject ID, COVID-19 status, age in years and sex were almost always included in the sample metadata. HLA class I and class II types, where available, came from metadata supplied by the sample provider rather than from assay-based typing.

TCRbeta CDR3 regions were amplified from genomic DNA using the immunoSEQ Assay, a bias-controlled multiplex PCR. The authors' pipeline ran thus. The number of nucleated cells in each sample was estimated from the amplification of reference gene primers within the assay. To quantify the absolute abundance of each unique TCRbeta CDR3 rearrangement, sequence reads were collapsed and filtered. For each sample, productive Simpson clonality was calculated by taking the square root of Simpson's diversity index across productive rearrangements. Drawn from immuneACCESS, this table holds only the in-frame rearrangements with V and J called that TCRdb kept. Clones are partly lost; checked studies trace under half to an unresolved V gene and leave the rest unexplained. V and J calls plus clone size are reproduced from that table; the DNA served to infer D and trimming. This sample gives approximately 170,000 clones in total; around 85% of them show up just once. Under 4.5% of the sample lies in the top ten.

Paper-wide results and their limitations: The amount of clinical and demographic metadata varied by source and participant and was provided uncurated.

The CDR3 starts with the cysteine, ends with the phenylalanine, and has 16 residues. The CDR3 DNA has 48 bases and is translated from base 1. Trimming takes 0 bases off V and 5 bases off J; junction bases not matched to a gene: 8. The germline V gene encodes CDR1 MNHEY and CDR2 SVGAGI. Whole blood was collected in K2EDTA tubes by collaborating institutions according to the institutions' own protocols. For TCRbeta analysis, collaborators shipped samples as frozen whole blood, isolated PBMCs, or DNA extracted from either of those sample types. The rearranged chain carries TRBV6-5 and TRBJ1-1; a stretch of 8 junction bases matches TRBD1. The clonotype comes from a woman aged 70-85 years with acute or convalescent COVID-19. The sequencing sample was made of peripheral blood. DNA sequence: TGTGCCAGCAGTTACTCGACGGACAGGGTGGGGACTGAAGCTTTCTTT. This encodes CASSYSTDRVGTEAFF.